Here is one T cell receptor (beta chain) with its context. Libraries were prepared by immunoSEQ multiplex PCR; TCRdb keeps only in-frame clonotypes and omits some of them. This table has 2 million to 2.5 million clones, over 85% appearing once. Partitioning of CD4+ cells yielded a CD45RA+ naive subset and a CD45RA-negative memory subset. The data were obtained in a study of shared clonotypes between healthy human individuals. With V trimmed by 3 bases and J by 2 bases, 4 bases remained unmatched. Per the germline V gene, CDR1 is GTSNPN and CDR2 is SVGIG (reference sequence). This CDR3 has 14 residues.

The source is a man aged 18 to 30 in good health. Some clones in this sample may be carry-over from other donors' samples. V is TRBV30 and J is TRBJ1-3; 7 nucleotides line up with TRBD1. Sequencing was done on a sample of naive CD4+ T cells from PBMCs. Subset described: CD45RA+ positively selected. The CDR3 sequence is CAWSGTVAGNTIYF. CDR3 nucleotides: TGTGCCTGGAGCGGGACAGTTGCTGGAAACACCATATATTTT.